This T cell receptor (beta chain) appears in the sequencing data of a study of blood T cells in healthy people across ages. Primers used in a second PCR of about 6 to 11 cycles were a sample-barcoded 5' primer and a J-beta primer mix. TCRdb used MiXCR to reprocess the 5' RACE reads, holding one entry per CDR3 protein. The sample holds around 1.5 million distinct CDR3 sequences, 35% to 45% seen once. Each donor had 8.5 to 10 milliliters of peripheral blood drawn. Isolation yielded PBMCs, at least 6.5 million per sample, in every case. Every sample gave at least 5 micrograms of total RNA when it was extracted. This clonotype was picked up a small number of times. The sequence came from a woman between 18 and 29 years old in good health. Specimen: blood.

The CDR3 DNA follows: TGCAGCGTTGAATTAGGACAGGGAATTCGCGAGCAGTACTTC. This gives the protein CSVELGQGIREQYF. This chain links TRBV29-1 with TRBJ2-7, with TRBD1 matching 8 bases. The length of the CDR3 is 14 residues. Trimming cost V 2 bases and J 6 bases; bases outside gene matches: 9. CDR1 is SQVTM, CDR2 ANQGSEA, per germline.